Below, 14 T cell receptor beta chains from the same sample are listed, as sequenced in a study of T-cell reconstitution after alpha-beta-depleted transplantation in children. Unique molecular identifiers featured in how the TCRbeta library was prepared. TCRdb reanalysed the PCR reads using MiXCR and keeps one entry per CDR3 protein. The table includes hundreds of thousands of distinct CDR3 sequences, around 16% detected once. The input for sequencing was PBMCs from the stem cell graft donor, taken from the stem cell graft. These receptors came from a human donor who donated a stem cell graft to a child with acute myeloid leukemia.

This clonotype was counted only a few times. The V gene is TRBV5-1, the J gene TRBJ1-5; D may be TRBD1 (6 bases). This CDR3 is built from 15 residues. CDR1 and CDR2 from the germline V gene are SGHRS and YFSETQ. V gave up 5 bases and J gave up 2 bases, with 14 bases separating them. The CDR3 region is CASSRWAGGNQPQHF. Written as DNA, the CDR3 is TGCGCCAGCAGTAGGTGGGCAGGGGGCAATCAGCCCCAGCATTTT.

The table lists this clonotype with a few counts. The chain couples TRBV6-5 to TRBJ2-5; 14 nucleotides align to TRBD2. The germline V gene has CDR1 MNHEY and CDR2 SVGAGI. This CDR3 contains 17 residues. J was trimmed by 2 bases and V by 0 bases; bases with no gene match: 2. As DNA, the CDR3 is TGTGCCAGCAGTTACTCAGGGACTAGCGGGGGTCAAGAGACCCAGTACTTC. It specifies CASSYSGTSGGQETQYF.

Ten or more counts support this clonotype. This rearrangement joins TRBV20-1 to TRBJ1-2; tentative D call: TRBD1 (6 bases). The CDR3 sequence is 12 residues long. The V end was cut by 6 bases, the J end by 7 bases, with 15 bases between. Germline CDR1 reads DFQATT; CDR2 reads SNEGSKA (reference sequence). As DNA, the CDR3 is TGCAGTGCCAGGCAGGGGCTAGGTGGCTACACCTTC. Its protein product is CSARQGLGGYTF.

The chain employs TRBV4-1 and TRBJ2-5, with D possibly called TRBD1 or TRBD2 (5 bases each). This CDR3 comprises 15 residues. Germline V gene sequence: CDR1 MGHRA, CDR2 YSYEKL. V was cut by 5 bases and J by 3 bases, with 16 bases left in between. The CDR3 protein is CASSYAGTQEETQYF. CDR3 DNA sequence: TGCGCCAGCAGCTACGCCGGGACGCAAGAAGAGACCCAGTACTTC.

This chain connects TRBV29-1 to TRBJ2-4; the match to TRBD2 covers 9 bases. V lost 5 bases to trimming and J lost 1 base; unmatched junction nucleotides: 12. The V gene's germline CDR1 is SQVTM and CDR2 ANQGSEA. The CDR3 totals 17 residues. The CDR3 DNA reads TGCAGCGTTAGGCCAGCGGGGGGTATGGTGGCCAAAAACATTCAGTACTTC. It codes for CSVRPAGGMVAKNIQYF. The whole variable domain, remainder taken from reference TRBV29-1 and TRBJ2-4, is SAVISQKPSRDICQRGTSLTIQCQVDSQVTMMFWYRQQPGQSLTLIATANQGSEATYESGFVIDKFPISRPNLTFSTLTVSNMSPEDSSIYLCSVRPAGGMVAKNIQYFGAGTRLSVL.

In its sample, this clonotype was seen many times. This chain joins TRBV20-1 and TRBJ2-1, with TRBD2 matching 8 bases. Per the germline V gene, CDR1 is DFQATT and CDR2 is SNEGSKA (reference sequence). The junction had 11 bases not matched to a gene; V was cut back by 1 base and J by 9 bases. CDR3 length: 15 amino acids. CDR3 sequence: CSARGSSGVIGEQFF. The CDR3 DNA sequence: TGCAGTGCTAGAGGGAGTAGCGGGGTTATTGGTGAGCAGTTCTTC.

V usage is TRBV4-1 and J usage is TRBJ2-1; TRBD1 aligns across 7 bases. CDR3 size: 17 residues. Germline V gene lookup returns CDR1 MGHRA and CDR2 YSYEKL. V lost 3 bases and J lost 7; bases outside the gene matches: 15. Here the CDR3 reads CASSQDDSGTVGNEQFF. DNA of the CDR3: TGCGCCAGCAGCCAGGACGATTCCGGGACAGTAGGGAATGAGCAGTTCTTC.

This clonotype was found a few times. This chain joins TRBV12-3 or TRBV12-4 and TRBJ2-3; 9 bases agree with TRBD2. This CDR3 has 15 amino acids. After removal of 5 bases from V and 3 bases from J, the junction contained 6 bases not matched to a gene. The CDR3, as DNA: TGTGCCAGCAGTAGGAAGCGGGGGGAAACAGATACGCAGTATTTT. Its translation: CASSRKRGETDTQYF.

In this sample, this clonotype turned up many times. The CDR3 spells CSVGGQGKKLFF. DNA of the CDR3: TGCAGCGTTGGCGGACAGGGTAAAAAACTGTTTTTT. J is TRBJ1-4 and V is TRBV29-1; 8 nucleotides match TRBD1. This CDR3 is 12 amino acids long. With 4 bases clipped from V and 9 bases from J, the junction kept 4 bases outside the gene matches. Germline loops: CDR1 SQVTM, CDR2 ANQGSEA. Combining the CDR3 with reference TRBV29-1 and TRBJ1-4 gives the whole variable domain SAVISQKPSRDICQRGTSLTIQCQVDSQVTMMFWYRQQPGQSLTLIATANQGSEATYESGFVIDKFPISRPNLTFSTLTVSNMSPEDSSIYLCSVGGQGKKLFFGSGTQLSVL.

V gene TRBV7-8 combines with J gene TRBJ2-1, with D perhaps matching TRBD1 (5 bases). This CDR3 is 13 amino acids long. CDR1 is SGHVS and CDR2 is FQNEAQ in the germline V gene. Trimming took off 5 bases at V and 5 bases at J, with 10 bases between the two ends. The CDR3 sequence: CASSQTANNEQFF. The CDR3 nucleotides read TGTGCCAGCAGCCAGACAGCAAACAATGAGCAGTTCTTC.

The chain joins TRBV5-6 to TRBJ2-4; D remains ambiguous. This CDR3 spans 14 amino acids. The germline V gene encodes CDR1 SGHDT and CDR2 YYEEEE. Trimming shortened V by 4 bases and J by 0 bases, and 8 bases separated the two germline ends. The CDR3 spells CASSQITAKNIQYF. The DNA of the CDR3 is TGTGCCAGCAGCCAAATAACAGCCAAAAACATTCAGTACTTC.

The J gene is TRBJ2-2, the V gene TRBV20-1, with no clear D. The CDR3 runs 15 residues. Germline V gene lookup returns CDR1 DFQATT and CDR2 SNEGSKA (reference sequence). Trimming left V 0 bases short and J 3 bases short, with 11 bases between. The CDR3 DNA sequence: TGCAGTGCTAGAGACCCCCCCGGATACACCGGGGAGCTGTTTTTT. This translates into CSARDPPGYTGELFF.

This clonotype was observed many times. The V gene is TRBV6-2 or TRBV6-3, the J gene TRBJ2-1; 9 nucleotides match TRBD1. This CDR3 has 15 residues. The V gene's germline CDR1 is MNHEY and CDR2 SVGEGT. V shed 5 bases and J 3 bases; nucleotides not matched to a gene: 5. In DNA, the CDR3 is TGTGCCAGCAGTGTCCGGGACAGGGTCTACAATGAGCAGTTCTTC. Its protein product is CASSVRDRVYNEQFF.

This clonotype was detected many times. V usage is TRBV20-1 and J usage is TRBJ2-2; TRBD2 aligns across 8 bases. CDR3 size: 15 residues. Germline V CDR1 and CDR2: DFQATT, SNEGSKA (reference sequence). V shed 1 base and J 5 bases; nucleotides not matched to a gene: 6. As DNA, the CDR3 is TGCAGTGCTAGAGGAGTACTAGCGGAAACCGGGGAGCTGTTTTTT. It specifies CSARGVLAETGELFF.